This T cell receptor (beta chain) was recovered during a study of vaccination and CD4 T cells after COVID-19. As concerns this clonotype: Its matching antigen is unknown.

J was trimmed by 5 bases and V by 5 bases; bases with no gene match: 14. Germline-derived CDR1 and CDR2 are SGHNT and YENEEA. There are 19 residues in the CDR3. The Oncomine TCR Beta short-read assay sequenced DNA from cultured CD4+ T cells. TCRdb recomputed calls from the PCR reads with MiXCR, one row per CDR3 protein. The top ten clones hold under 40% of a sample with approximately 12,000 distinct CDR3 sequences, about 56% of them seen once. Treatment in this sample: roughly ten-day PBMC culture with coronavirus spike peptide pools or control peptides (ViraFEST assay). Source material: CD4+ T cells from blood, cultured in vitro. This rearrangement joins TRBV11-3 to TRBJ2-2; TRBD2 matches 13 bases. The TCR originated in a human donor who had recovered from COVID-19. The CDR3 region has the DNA TGTGCCAGCAGCGCCTCGACTAGCGGGGGGTTAAGCGGGACCGGGGAGCTGTTTTTT. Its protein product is CASSASTSGGLSGTGELFF.